This T cell receptor (beta chain) emerged from a study of cytomegalovirus exposure and HLA in healthy donors. Across the whole study: In a later analysis, the roughly 120 validation repertoires were reported to have used the same platform as the 666 first-cohort repertoires.

The CDR3 is made up of 14 amino acids. V shed 3 bases and J 10 bases; nucleotides not matched to a gene: 9. Germline V CDR1 and CDR2: SGHRS, YFSETQ. Sequencing used immunoSEQ multiplex PCR; TCRdb keeps in-frame clones, though not all of them. Among 130,000 to 150,000 clones listed, about 87% were seen once. Overall study findings and caveats: The listing of 150 or so TCR beta chains classed them as cytomegalovirus-associated. Testing in vitro showed a few CMV-associated chains specific for CMV antigens.

Worth noting for this clone: The antigen is unknown.

The donors belonged to the approximately 120-subject validation cohort, separate from the approximately 700-subject first cohort. This rearrangement joins TRBV5-1 to TRBJ2-1, with TRBD2 matching 8 bases. The receptor was derived from a woman under 40 in good health and CMV-seropositive. The sequencing input was PBMCs. The CDR3: CASSSGLDLSEQFF. DNA for the CDR3: TGCGCCAGCAGCTCGGGACTAGATCTTTCCGAGCAGTTCTTC.